These 23 T cell receptor beta chains came from one sample sequenced in a study of radiation and T cells in renal cell carcinoma. Stated time point: blood 4 weeks post-SBRT, at nephrectomy. Specified treatment: 15 Gy SBRT to primary tumor, nephrectomy 4 weeks later. Some clones are missing from TCRdb's copy, which holds only in-frame ones; the method was immunoSEQ multiplex PCR. This table has about 100,000 clones, 84% appearing once. Sequenced here: blood, sampled from a patient whose treatment included radiotherapy and nephrectomy. The source is a man aged 60-69 years with renal cell carcinoma.

The chain joins TRBV13 to TRBJ2-2; the match to TRBD2 covers 13 bases. V gave up 1 base and J gave up 2 bases; unmatched junction bases: 10. Germline-derived CDR1 and CDR2 are PRHDT and FYEKMQ (reference sequence). The CDR3 consists of 20 residues. CDR3 amino acids: CASSLVLGTSGILNTGELFF. CDR3 coding DNA: TGTGCCAGCAGCTTAGTCCTTGGGACTAGCGGGATTCTAAACACCGGGGAGCTGTTTTTT.

This rearrangement joins TRBV5-1 to TRBJ2-7, with 12 bases lining up with TRBD2. The germline CDR1 and CDR2 sequences are SGHRS and YFSETQ. V dropped 0 bases and J dropped 7; count of bases not matched to a gene: 5. The CDR3 consists of 15 residues. The CDR3 loop is CASSLGTSGDREQYF. CDR3 sequence (DNA): TGCGCCAGCAGCTTGGGGACTAGCGGGGATCGTGAGCAGTACTTC.

The rearrangement uses TRBV27 and TRBJ1-1; D possibly corresponds to TRBD1 (5 bases). The germline V gene encodes CDR1 MNHEY and CDR2 SMNVEV (reference sequence). There are 15 residues in the CDR3. Trimming removed 0 bases at V and 3 bases at J, with 11 bases between. The CDR3 sequence: CASSLSSGRDTEAFF. CDR3 sequence (DNA): TGTGCCAGCAGTTTATCATCAGGGAGGGACACTGAAGCTTTCTTT.

The chain couples TRBV18 to TRBJ2-5, with D perhaps assigned TRBD1 or TRBD2 (6 bases each). The V gene's germline CDR1 is KGHSH and CDR2 LQKENI. V lost 5 bases and J 3 bases, leaving 19 bases between the germline ends. The CDR3 has 16 residues. CDR3 residues: CASSSRQQGGEETQYF. The CDR3, as DNA: TGTGCCAGCTCATCAAGACAACAGGGAGGAGAAGAGACCCAGTACTTC.

The rearrangement links TRBV29-1 to TRBJ2-5, with 7 bases matching TRBD1. Germline-derived CDR1 and CDR2 are SQVTM and ANQGSEA. Losses at the gene ends were 6 bases for V and 3 bases for J; bases not matched to a gene: 4. This CDR3 comprises 12 residues. The CDR3 nucleotides read TGCAGCGTAAGGGACAGCAAAGAGACCCAGTACTTC. Encoded protein: CSVRDSKETQYF.

Here the CDR3 DNA reads TGTGCCAGTAGTATCACGGCCAACTCCTACGAGCAGTACTTC. Its protein product is CASSITANSYEQYF. The chain combines TRBV19 with TRBJ2-7, with D unresolved. Trimming stripped 3 bases from V and 0 bases from J, with 9 bases between. CDR3 length: 14 residues. Germline V gene sequence: CDR1 LNHDA, CDR2 SQIVND (reference sequence). The whole variable domain, remainder taken from reference TRBV19 and TRBJ2-7, is DGGITQSPKYLFRKEGQNVTLSCEQNLNHDAMYWYRQDPGQGLRLIYYSQIVNDFQKGDIAEGYSVSREKKESFPLTVTSAQKNPTAFYLCASSITANSYEQYFGPGTRLTVT.

This clone came up a few times. V usage is TRBV4-3 and J usage is TRBJ2-7; TRBD2 aligns across 8 bases. The V and J ends lost 1 base and 4 bases, in that order; junction bases with no gene match: 21. The CDR3 loop spans 20 amino acids. Germline V lookup: CDR1 LGHNA, CDR2 YSLEER. Here the CDR3 reads CASSQALGGASFRSSYEQYF. CDR3 nucleotides: TGCGCCAGCAGCCAAGCTCTCGGGGGGGCTAGTTTCCGCAGTTCGTACGAGCAGTACTTC.

The rearrangement links TRBV29-1 to TRBJ2-7; 9 bases line up with TRBD2. V shed 0 bases, J shed 2 bases, and the junction held 8 bases outside the gene matches. The CDR3 spans 16 residues. Germline values: CDR1 SQVTM, CDR2 ANQGSEA. The CDR3 spells CSVEDQSSGTTYEQYF. In DNA form, the CDR3 reads TGCAGCGTTGAAGATCAGTCTAGCGGGACCACCTACGAGCAGTACTTC.

The CDR3 nucleotides read TGCGCCAGCAGCCCACACGGGAGGATGAGCACAGATACGCAGTATTTT. This encodes CASSPHGRMSTDTQYF. The J gene is TRBJ2-3, the V gene TRBV5-1; 7 bases are shared with TRBD2. The germline V gene encodes CDR1 SGHRS and CDR2 YFSETQ. V lost 4 bases, J lost 0 bases, and 8 bases stayed unmatched. This CDR3 is 16 amino acids long. Drawing the rest from reference TRBV5-1 and TRBJ2-3, the complete variable domain is KAGVTQTPRYLIKTRGQQVTLSCSPISGHRSVSWYQQTPGQGLQFLFEYFSETQRNKGNFPGRFSGRQFSNSRSEMNVSTLELGDSALYLCASSPHGRMSTDTQYFGPGTRLTVL.

CDR3 in DNA: TGCAGTGCTAGAGGTCAGGCCCCCTACACCTTC. This encodes CSARGQAPYTF. V gene TRBV20-1 combines with J gene TRBJ1-2, with D uncertain. The V end was cut by 1 base, the J end by 10 bases, with 10 bases between. Germline V gene data show CDR1 as DFQATT and CDR2 as SNEGSKA (reference sequence). CDR3 length equals 11 residues.

The chain uses TRBV30 and TRBJ2-7; possibly TRBD1 or TRBD2 for D (5 bases each). V was pared by 4 bases and J by 2 bases, with 15 bases between. The CDR3 loop spans 14 amino acids. Germline V gives CDR1 GTSNPN, CDR2 SVGIG (reference sequence). The CDR3 here is CAWKVVQGPYEQYF. The DNA for the CDR3 is TGTGCCTGGAAGGTAGTGCAGGGACCCTACGAGCAGTACTTC.

J is TRBJ2-6 and V is TRBV5-1, with D maybe TRBD2 (5 bases). The V end was cut by 5 bases, the J end by 0 bases, with 21 bases between. CDR3 length: 19 residues. CDR1 and CDR2 (germline): SGHRS, YFSETQ. The CDR3 DNA sequence: TGCGCCAGCAGGACGAGCGGAATACTACAACCCTCTGGGGCCAACGTCCTGACTTTC. Protein product: CASRTSGILQPSGANVLTF.

The V and J genes are TRBV7-2 and TRBJ2-2; D is uncertain. Trimming stripped 3 bases from V and 13 bases from J, with 18 bases between. This CDR3 has 14 amino acids. The V gene's germline CDR1 is SGHTA and CDR2 FQGNSA. The CDR3 here is CASSFSRSAVVLFF. The CDR3 DNA follows: TGTGCCAGCAGCTTTTCCCGATCAGCCGTTGTGCTGTTTTTT.

The chain employs TRBV7-2 and TRBJ2-7, with 9 bases matching TRBD2. This CDR3 contains 17 residues. Trimming removed 1 base from V and 6 bases from J; junction bases left unmatched: 13. CDR1 is SGHTA and CDR2 is FQGNSA in the germline V gene. The CDR3 region has the DNA TGTGCCAGCAGCTTAGGTCTAGCGGGAAGACGGTTGGGCGAGCAGTACTTC. It is translated as CASSLGLAGRRLGEQYF.

The J gene is TRBJ1-3, the V gene TRBV5-1; perhaps TRBD1 as D (5 bases). Per germline, CDR1 SGHRS and CDR2 YFSETQ. The CDR3 loop spans 16 amino acids. Trimming stripped 1 base from V and 0 bases from J, with 11 bases between. CDR3 residues: CASSLTLGTSGNTIYF. The CDR3 DNA sequence: TGCGCCAGCAGCTTGACCCTCGGGACCTCTGGAAACACCATATATTTT.

The V call is TRBV5-1, the J call TRBJ2-5; 7 bases align to TRBD2. This CDR3 is 12 amino acids long. Germline V gene data show CDR1 as SGHRS and CDR2 as YFSETQ. V lost 5 bases and J lost 4; bases outside the gene matches: 2. Written as DNA, the CDR3 is TGCGCCAGCAGGCCGGGGGGAGAGACCCAGTACTTC. The encoded protein is CASRPGGETQYF.

This chain uses TRBV4-3 with TRBJ1-2, with TRBD1 as a possible D gene (6 bases). V lost 4 bases and J 5 bases, leaving 14 bases between the germline ends. Germline-derived CDR1 and CDR2 are LGHNA and YSLEER. The CDR3 is 14 residues long. The CDR3 region has the DNA TGCGCCAGCAGCCCAGATACAGGGTTTTATGGCTACACCTTC. Protein product: CASSPDTGFYGYTF.

The rearrangement uses TRBV5-6 and TRBJ2-7, with D tentatively TRBD1 or TRBD2 (5 bases each). CDR3 length: 13 residues. Germline V lookup: CDR1 SGHDT, CDR2 YYEEEE. V was cut by 2 bases and J by 2 bases, with 8 bases left in between. The CDR3 loop reads CASSLWGTYEQYF. Here the CDR3 DNA reads TGTGCCAGCAGCTTATGGGGGACCTACGAGCAGTACTTC.

The CDR3 loop is CASSLGPNYGYTF. The DNA of the CDR3 is TGTGCCAGCAGCTTAGGTCCGAACTATGGCTACACCTTC. The genes are TRBV7-6 and TRBJ1-2; D is undetermined. CDR1 is SGHVS and CDR2 is FNYEAQ in the germline V gene. V was trimmed by 1 base and J by 2 bases, leaving 5 bases between them. CDR3 length: 13 residues.

The chain couples TRBV28 to TRBJ1-1; 7 nucleotides line up with TRBD1. The V gene end was trimmed by 3 bases and the J gene end by 6 bases; junction bases not matched to a gene: 7. CDR1 and CDR2 (germline): MDHEN, SYDVKM. The CDR3 is made up of 14 amino acids. The CDR3 DNA reads as TGTGCCAGCAGTTTTGGACAGCAGGGGGCTGAAGCTTTCTTT. Translation: CASSFGQQGAEAFF.

The J gene is TRBJ2-7, the V gene TRBV5-1; 10 nucleotides align to TRBD1. CDR1 is SGHRS and CDR2 is YFSETQ in the germline V gene. The ends lost 4 bases at V and 0 bases at J; junction bases unmatched: 1. The CDR3 contains 14 residues. CDR3 protein: CASSGTGASYEQYF. The CDR3 DNA reads as TGCGCCAGCAGCGGGACAGGGGCCTCCTACGAGCAGTACTTC.

The chain combines TRBV19 with TRBJ2-7; D gene unclear. V dropped 3 bases and J dropped 9 bases, with 12 bases sitting between them. This CDR3 has 12 amino acids. CDR1 is LNHDA, CDR2 SQIVND, per germline (reference sequence). Here the CDR3 DNA reads TGTGCCAGTAGTATCGATCCCCGCTGGCAGTACTTC. It translates to CASSIDPRWQYF.

The chain couples TRBV7-8 to TRBJ1-2, with TRBD1 identical over 9 bases. Per the germline V gene, CDR1 is SGHVS and CDR2 is FQNEAQ. V shed 5 bases and J 8 bases; nucleotides not matched to a gene: 9. The CDR3 is 14 amino acids. The chain's CDR3 is CASSPRRTGDGYTF. CDR3 DNA: TGTGCCAGCAGCCCCCGCAGGACAGGGGACGGCTACACCTTC.